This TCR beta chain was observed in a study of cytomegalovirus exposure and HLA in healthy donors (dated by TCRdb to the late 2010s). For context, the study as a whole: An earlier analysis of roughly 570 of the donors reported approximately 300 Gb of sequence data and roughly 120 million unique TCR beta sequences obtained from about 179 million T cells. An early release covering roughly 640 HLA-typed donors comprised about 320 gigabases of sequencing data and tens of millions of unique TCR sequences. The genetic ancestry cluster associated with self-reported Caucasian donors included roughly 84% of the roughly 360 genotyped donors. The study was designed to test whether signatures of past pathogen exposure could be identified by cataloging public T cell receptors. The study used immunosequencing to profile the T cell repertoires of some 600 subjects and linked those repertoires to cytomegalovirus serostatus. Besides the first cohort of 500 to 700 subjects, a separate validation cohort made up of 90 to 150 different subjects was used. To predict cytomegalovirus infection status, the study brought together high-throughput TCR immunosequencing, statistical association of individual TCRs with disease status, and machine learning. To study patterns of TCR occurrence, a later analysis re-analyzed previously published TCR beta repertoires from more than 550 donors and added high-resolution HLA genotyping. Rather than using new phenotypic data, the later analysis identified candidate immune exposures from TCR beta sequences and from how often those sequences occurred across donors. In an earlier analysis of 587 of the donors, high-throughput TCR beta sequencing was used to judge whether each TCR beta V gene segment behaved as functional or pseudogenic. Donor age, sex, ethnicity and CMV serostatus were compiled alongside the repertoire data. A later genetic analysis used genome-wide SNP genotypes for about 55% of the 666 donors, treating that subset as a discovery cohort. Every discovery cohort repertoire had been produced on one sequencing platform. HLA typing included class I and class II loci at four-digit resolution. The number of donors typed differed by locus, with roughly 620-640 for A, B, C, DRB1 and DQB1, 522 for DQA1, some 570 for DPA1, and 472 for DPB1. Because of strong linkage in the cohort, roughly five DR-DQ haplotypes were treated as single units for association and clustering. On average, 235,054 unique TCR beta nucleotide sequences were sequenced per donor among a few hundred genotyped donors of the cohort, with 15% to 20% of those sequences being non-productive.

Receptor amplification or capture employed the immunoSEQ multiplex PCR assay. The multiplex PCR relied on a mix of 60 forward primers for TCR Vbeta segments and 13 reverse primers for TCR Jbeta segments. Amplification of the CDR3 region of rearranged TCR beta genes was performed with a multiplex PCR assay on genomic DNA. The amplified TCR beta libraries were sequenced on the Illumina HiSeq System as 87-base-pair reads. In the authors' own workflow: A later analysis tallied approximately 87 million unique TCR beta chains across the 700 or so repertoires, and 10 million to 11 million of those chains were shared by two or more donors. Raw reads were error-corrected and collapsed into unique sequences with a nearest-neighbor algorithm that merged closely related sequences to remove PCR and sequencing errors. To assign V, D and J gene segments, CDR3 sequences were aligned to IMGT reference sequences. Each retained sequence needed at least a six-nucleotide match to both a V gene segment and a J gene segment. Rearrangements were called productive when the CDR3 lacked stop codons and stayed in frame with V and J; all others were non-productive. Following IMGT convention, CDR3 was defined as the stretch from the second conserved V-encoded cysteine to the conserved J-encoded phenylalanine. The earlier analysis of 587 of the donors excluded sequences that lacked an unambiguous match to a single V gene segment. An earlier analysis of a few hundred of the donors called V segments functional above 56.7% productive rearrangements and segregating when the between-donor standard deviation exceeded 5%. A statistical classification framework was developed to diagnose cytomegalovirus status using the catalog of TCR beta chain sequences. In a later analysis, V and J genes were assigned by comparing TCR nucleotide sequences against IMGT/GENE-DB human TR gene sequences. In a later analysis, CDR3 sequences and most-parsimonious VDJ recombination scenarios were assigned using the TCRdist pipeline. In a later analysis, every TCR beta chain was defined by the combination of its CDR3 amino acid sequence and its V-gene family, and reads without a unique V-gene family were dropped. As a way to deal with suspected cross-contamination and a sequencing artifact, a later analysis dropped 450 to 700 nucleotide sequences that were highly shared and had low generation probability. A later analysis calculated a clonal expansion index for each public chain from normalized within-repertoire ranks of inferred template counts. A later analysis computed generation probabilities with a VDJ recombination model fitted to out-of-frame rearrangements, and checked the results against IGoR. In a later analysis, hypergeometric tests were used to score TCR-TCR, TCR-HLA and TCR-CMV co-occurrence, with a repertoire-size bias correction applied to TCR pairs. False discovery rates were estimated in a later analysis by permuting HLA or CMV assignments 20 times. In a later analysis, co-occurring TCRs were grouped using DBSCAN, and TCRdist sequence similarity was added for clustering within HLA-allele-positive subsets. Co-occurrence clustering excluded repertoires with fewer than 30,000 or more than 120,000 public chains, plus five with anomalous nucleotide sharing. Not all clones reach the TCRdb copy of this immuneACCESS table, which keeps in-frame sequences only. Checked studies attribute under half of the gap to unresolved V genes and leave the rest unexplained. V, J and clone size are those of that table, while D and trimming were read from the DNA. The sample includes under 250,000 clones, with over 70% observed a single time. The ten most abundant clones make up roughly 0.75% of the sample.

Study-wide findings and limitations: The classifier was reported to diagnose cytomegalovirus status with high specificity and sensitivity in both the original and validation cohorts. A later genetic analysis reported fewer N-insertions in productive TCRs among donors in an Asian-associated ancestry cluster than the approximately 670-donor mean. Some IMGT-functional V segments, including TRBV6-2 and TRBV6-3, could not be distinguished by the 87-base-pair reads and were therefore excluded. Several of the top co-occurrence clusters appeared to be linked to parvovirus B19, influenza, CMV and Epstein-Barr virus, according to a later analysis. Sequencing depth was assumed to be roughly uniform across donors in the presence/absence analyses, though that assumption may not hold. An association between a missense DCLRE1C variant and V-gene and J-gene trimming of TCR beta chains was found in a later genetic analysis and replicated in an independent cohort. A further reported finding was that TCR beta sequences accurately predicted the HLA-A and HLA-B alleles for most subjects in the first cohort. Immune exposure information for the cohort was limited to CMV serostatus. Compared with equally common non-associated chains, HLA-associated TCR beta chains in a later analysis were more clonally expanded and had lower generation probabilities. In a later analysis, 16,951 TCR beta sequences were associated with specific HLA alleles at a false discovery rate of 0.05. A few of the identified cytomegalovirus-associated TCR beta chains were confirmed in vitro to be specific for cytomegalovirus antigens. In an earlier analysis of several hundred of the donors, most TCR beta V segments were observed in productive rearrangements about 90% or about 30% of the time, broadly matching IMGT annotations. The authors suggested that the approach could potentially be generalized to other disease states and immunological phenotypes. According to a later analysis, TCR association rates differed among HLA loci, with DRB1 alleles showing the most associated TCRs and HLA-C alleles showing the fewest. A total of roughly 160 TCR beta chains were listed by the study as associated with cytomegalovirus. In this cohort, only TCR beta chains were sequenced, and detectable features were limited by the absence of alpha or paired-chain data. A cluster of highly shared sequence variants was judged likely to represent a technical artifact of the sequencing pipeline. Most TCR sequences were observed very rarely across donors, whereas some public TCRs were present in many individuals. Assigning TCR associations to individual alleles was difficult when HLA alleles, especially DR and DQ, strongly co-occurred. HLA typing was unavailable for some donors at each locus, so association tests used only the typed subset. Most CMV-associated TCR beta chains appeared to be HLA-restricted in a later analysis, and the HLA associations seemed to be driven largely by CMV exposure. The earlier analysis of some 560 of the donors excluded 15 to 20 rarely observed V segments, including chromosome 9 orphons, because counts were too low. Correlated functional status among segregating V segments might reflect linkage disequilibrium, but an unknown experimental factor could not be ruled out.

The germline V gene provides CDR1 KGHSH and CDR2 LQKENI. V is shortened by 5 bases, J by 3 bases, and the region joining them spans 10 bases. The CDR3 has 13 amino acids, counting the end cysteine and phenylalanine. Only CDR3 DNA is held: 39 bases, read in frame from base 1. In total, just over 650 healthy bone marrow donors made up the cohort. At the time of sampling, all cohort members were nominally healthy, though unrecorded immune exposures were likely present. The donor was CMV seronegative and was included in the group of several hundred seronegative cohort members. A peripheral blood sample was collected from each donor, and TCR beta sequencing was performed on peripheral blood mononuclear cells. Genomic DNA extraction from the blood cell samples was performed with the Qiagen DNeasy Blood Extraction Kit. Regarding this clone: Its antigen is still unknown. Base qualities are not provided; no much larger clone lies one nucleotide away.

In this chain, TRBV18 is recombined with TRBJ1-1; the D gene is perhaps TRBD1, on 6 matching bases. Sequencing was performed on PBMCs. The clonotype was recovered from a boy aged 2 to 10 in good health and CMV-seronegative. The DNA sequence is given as TGTGCCAGCTCAGGGCAGGGGTACACTGAAGCTTTCTTT. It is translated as CASSGQGYTEAFF. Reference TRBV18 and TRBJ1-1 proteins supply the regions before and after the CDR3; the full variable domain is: NAGVMQNPRHLVRRRGQEARLRCSPMKGHSHVYWYRQLPEEGLKFMVYLQKENIIDESGMPKERFSAEFPKEGPSILRIQQVVRGDSAAYFCASSGQGYTEAFFGQGTRLTVV.